This T cell receptor beta chain is from a study of T cell repertoires in cytomegalovirus infection. TCRdb analysed the reads with MiXCR anew, one entry per CDR3 protein. The sample holds 200,000 or so distinct CDR3 sequences, approximately 20% seen once. V lost 5 bases to trimming and J lost 6 bases, with 11 bases between them. Germline V gene data show CDR1 as SGHVS and CDR2 as FQNEAQ. CDR3 length: 13 amino acids. Study conclusions and caveats: Cumulated frequencies of public TCR beta families served to identify carriers of CMV plus the relevant HLA.

Comment on this clonotype: Its matching antigen is unknown.

This clonotype was sampled from a human donor in good health (CMV status not recorded). Some clones in this sample may be carry-over from other donors' samples. The genes are TRBV7-8 and TRBJ2-1, with D possibly called TRBD1 or TRBD2 (6 bases each). Material for sequencing was PBMCs. CDR3 residues: CASSQQGGNEQFF. The DNA of the CDR3 is TGTGCCAGCAGCCAACAGGGAGGCAATGAGCAGTTCTTC.